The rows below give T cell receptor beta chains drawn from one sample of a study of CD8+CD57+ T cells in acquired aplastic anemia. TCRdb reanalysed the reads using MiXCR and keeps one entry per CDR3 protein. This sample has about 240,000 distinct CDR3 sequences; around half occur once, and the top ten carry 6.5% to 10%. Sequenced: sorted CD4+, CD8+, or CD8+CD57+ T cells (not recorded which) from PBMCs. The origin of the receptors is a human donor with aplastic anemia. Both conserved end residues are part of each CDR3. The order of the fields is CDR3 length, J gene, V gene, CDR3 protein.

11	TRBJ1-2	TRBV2	CARTGTYGYTF
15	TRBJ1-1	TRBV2	CASSGSGQPNTEAFF
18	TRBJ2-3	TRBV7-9	CASSQLKTGTRPWDEQYF
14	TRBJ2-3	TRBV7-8	CASSLGTGADTQYF
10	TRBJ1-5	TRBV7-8	CASSPSAQHF
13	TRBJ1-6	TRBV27	CASSFDRDGPLHF
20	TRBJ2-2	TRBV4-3	CASSQTSGTSGGMSAGELFF
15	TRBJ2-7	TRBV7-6	CASSPPGGKHHEQYF
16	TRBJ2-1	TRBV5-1	CASSLGAEGPYGEQFF
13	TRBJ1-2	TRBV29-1	CSVEEGLNYGYTF
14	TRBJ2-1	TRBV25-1	CASSYGQANNEPFF
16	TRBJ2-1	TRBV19	CASSNSRATYSNEQFF
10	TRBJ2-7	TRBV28	CASSPWEQYF
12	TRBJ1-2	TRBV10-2	CASSERDYGYTF
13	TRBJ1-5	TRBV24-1	CATSDFEGQPQHF
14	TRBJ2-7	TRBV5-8	CASRGLTVPYEQYF
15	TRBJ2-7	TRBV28	CASARTGAVPYEQYF
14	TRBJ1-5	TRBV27	CASSLLPNNQPQHF
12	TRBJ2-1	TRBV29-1	CSVDTFDYEQFF
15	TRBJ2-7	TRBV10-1	CASTEAAGGGYEQYF
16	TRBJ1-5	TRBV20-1	CSAYDREQDSNQPQHF
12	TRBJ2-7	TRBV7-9	CASRGGNYEQYF
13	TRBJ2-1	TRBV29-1	CSLLRAGRNEQFF
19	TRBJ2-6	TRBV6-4	CASSEGRGGYASGANVLTF
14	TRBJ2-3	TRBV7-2	CASSLRLSTDTQYF
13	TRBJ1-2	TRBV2	CASNVGQGGGYTF
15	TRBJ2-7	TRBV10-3	CAISDFVGGTDTQYF
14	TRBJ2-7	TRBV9	CASSVGEGSYEQYF
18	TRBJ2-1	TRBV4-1	CASSQDAWAGPKDNEQFF
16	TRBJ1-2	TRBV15	CATSRDRDITEGGYTF
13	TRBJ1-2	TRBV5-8	CASSMDRGHGYTF
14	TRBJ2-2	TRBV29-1	CSALAVANTGELFF
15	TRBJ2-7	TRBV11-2	CASRPYRDSSYEQYF
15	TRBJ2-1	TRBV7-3	CASSLGGRGDNEQFF
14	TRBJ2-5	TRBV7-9	CASSLARIFGTQYF
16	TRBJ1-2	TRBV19	CASRTVEGQGSLGYTF
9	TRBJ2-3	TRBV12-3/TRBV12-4	CASRDTQYF
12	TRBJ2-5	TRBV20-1	CSARAVGETQYF
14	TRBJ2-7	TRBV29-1	CSVAGTGIFYEQYF
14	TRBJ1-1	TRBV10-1	CASRVGTGVTEAFF
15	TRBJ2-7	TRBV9	CASSVATGASYEQYF
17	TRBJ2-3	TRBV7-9	CASSLRLRAGWTDTQYF
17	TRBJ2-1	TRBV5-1	CASSPRTGEGSYNEQFF
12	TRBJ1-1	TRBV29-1	CSVELGLIEAFF
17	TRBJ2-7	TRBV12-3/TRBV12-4	CASSSSGTQTKPYEQYF
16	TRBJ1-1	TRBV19	CASSITGLSANTEAFF
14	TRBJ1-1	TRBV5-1	CASSLEGGNTEAFF
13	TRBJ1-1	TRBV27	CASSFGQNTEAFF
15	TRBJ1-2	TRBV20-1	CSARDLDKELYGYTF
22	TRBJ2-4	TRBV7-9	CASSPGTGVGGHPAWTKNIQYF
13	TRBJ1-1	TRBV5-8	CASSLETIREAFF